One T cell receptor (beta chain) is described in this entry. Antigen specificity is unknown. The trim removed 5 bases at V and 5 bases at J, leaving 22 bases unmatched. The CDR3 extends over 19 amino acids. Germline lookup yields CDR1 MDHEN and CDR2 SYDVKM. A library of TCRbeta sequences, prepared with unique molecular identifiers, was generated. MiXCR, applied by TCRdb to the PCR reads, yields one record per CDR3 protein. Found here are about 300,000 distinct CDR3 sequences, around 10% of them singletons; the top ten hold 7.5%. The sample is drawn from a study of T-cell reconstitution after alpha-beta-depleted transplantation in children. Broader study findings: Surviving recipient T cells and intrathymic progenitors accounted for some patients' high TCRbeta diversity at day 60. It was newly produced T cells that mostly accounted for T-cell counts and diversity one year after transplant. Two months or so post-transplant, alpha-beta T cells reportedly derived from several hundred expanded graft clones.

The sample consisted of PBMCs, taken before TCRalphabeta/CD19-depleted stem cell transplant. This clonotype was obtained from a boy in the first two years of life with acute myeloid leukemia, due to receive a stem cell transplant. The chain uses TRBV28 and TRBJ2-3; TRBD1 matches 7 bases. DNA for the CDR3: TGTGCCAGCAGTCCCCCCTGGACAGGCGTCGCCTTTTTCAAAGATACGCAGTATTTT. Amino acids: CASSPPWTGVAFFKDTQYF. Based on the CDR3 plus reference TRBV28 and TRBJ2-3, the full variable domain is DVKVTQSSRYLVKRTGEKVFLECVQDMDHENMFWYRQDPGLGLRLIYFSYDVKMKEKGDIPEGYSVSREKKERFSLILESASTNQTSMYLCASSPPWTGVAFFKDTQYFGPGTRLTVL.